These 30 T cell receptor beta chains originate from one sample sequenced in a study of graft-versus-host responses after intestinal transplantation. The antigens these receptors bind are not known. The assay was immunoSEQ multiplex PCR, and TCRdb's table has in-frame clones only and misses some. The table lists about 88,000 clones, roughly 92% of them singletons, with more than 0.3% in the top ten. Sequences were derived from unstimulated CD4+ T cells sorted from spleen or lymph node cells, sampled before intestinal transplant. The receptors were sampled from a human donor who received an intestinal transplant.

The chain recombines TRBV5-1 with TRBJ2-7; D might be TRBD1 or TRBD2, each matching 5 bases. CDR1 is SGHRS, CDR2 YFSETQ, per germline. The V end lost 0 bases, the J end lost 5 bases, and 21 bases lay between the germline ends. The length of the CDR3 is 17 residues. The DNA for the CDR3 is TGCGCCAGCAGCTTGGATGGGACGGTATTGGGGCGTGACGAGCAGTACTTC. Its translation: CASSLDGTVLGRDEQYF.

The chain recombines TRBV6-1 with TRBJ2-2, with 9 bases aligning to TRBD2. Trimming cost V 1 base and J 4 bases; bases outside gene matches: 1. This CDR3 has 15 residues. Germline V gives CDR1 MNHNS, CDR2 SASEGT. The CDR3 loop reads CASSEVAGVTGELFF. The CDR3 coding sequence is TGTGCCAGCAGTGAAGTAGCGGGGGTCACCGGGGAGCTGTTTTTT.

The chain employs TRBV27 and TRBJ2-3; D is unclear. CDR3 length: 14 residues. Germline CDR1 is MNHEY and CDR2 is SMNVEV (reference sequence). The V gene lost 6 bases and the J gene lost 2 bases, with 12 bases spanning the gap. The CDR3 spells CASRLTPATDTQYF. CDR3 bases: TGTGCCAGCAGATTAACCCCCGCCACAGATACGCAGTATTTT.

The chain carries TRBV5-6 and TRBJ2-5, with a possible D match to TRBD2 (5 bases). Trimming stripped 3 bases from V and 2 bases from J, with 11 bases between. The CDR3 runs to 14 residues. Germline V gene lookup returns CDR1 SGHDT and CDR2 YYEEEE. The CDR3 DNA follows: TGTGCCAGCAGCTCCGGACTTCCTCAAGAGACCCAGTACTTC. Protein product: CASSSGLPQETQYF.

This chain connects TRBV30 to TRBJ1-2, with 11 nucleotides matching TRBD1. Germline-derived CDR1 and CDR2 are GTSNPN and SVGIG (reference sequence). After removal of 3 bases from V and 2 bases from J, the junction contained 2 bases not matched to a gene. This CDR3 is 14 amino acids long. CDR3 bases: TGTGCCTGGAGCTGGACAGGGGGCAACTATGGCTACACCTTC. The encoded protein is CAWSWTGGNYGYTF. Drawing the rest from reference TRBV30 and TRBJ1-2, the complete variable domain is SQTIHQWPATLVQPVGSPLSLECTVEGTSNPNLYWYRQAAGRGLQLLFYSVGIGQISSEVPQNLSASRPQDRQFILSSKKLLLSDSGFYLCAWSWTGGNYGYTFGSGTRLTVV.

This chain links TRBV4-1 with TRBJ2-5; no reliable D call. Germline V lookup: CDR1 MGHRA, CDR2 YSYEKL. V lost 3 bases and J lost 1, with 12 bases in between. The CDR3 spans 15 residues. This CDR3 reads CASSQAWTVQETQYF. The CDR3 DNA reads TGCGCCAGCAGCCAGGCTTGGACGGTCCAAGAGACCCAGTACTTC.

This sequence joins TRBV20-1 and TRBJ2-5; D unresolved. The DNA matches TRBJ2-7 better at its end, which makes the J call doubtful. This CDR3 comprises 11 residues. The germline V gene has CDR1 DFQATT and CDR2 SNEGSKA (reference sequence). The CDR3 region has the DNA TGCAGTGCTACGGAGTTCGCCGAGCAGTACTTC. Translated, it gives CSATEFAEQYF.

This sequence joins TRBV18 and TRBJ2-2, with 9 bases identical to TRBD2. The germline V gene has CDR1 KGHSH and CDR2 LQKENI. This CDR3 region has 20 residues. Unmatched junction bases numbered 22, after V lost 5 bases and J lost 6 bases. This CDR3 is CASSFKLPLIAGATAGELFF. The CDR3 DNA reads as TGTGCCAGCTCATTTAAGCTCCCTCTTATAGCGGGAGCGACTGCCGGGGAGCTGTTTTTT.

The chain employs TRBV4-1 and TRBJ2-7, with 11 bases identical to TRBD2. CDR3 size: 15 residues. V shed 1 base and J 4 bases; nucleotides not matched to a gene: 3. Looked up from germline, CDR1 is MGHRA and CDR2 is YSYEKL. CDR3 DNA sequence: TGCGCCAGCAGCCAAGGGTCTAGCGGGAGGTACGAGCAGTACTTC. Translating it yields CASSQGSSGRYEQYF.

The chain has TRBV7-9 and TRBJ2-3; TRBD1 agrees at 7 bases. V shed 1 base, J shed 3 bases, and the junction held 4 bases outside the gene matches. The CDR3 sequence is 15 residues long. Germline assignment: CDR1 SEHNR and CDR2 FQNEAQ (reference sequence). The CDR3 nucleotides are TGTGCCAGCAGCTTAGGACAGGGTAGGACAGATACGCAGTATTTT. Its protein is CASSLGQGRTDTQYF.

This rearrangement joins TRBV7-2 to TRBJ2-1, with 8 bases that match TRBD2. Trimming took 2 bases from V and 6 from J; bases not matched to a gene: 12. Germline V lookup: CDR1 SGHTA, CDR2 FQGNSA. The CDR3 has 17 residues. CDR3 residues: CASSLMGGTSLPNEQFF. As DNA, the CDR3 is TGTGCCAGCAGCTTAATGGGTGGGACTAGTTTACCCAATGAGCAGTTCTTC.

This chain joins TRBV15 and TRBJ1-3; D not certain. The CDR3 contains 15 residues. The ends were cut back, 1 base at V and 2 bases at J, with 9 bases in the middle. CDR1 LNHNV and CDR2 YYDKDF come from the germline V gene (reference sequence). The CDR3 region is CATSRGVHTGNTIYF. The CDR3 DNA reads TGTGCCACCAGCAGAGGAGTACACACTGGAAACACCATATATTTT. The full variable domain, with the rest looked up from reference TRBV15 and TRBJ1-3, is DAMVIQNPRYQVTQFGKPVTLSCSQTLNHNVMYWYQQKSSQAPKLLFHYYDKDFNNEADTPDNFQSRRPNTSFCFLDIRSPGLGDTAMYLCATSRGVHTGNTIYFGEGSWLTVV.

The chain carries TRBV28 and TRBJ2-3; no reliable D call. Germline V CDR1 and CDR2: MDHEN, SYDVKM. The CDR3 totals 12 residues. Trimming stripped 10 bases from V and 0 bases from J, with 8 bases between. The CDR3 DNA is TGTGCCACGGTATCTAGCACAGATACGCAGTATTTT. This sequence encodes CATVSSTDTQYF.

CDR3 DNA: TGTGCCAGCAGCTTAGAAATCGGCAGGGGGCATAGCACAGATACGCAGTATTTT. It specifies CASSLEIGRGHSTDTQYF. V gene TRBV7-9 combines with J gene TRBJ2-3; 8 bases are shared with TRBD1. V lost 1 base to trimming and J lost 0 bases; unmatched junction nucleotides: 9. Germline loops: CDR1 SEHNR, CDR2 FQNEAQ (reference sequence). The CDR3 has 18 amino acids.

The rearrangement uses TRBV5-6 and TRBJ1-2; tentative D call: TRBD1 (6 bases). CDR1 and CDR2 (germline): SGHDT, YYEEEE. V was pared by 2 bases and J by 8 bases, with 19 bases between. The length of the CDR3 is 15 residues. CDR3 sequence: CASSFEGGGQKGYTF. Written as DNA, the CDR3 is TGTGCCAGCAGCTTTGAGGGGGGAGGACAGAAGGGCTACACCTTC.

The V and J genes are TRBV5-1 and TRBJ2-3; either TRBD1 or TRBD2 may fit D (5 bases each). The CDR3 loop spans 15 amino acids. Germline V CDR1 and CDR2: SGHRS, YFSETQ. V was trimmed by 0 bases and J by 2 bases, leaving 10 bases between them. DNA of the CDR3: TGCGCCAGCAGCTTGGACGGGACCGACACAGATACGCAGTATTTT. Translating it yields CASSLDGTDTDTQYF.

V usage is TRBV5-1 and J usage is TRBJ2-7; 7 nucleotides align to TRBD2. This CDR3 comprises 15 residues. V lost 2 bases and J lost 5; bases outside the gene matches: 10. Germline CDR1 is SGHRS and CDR2 is YFSETQ. CDR3 sequence: CASSLTVASGDEQYF. The CDR3 nucleotides are TGCGCCAGCAGCTTAACGGTCGCTAGCGGAGACGAGCAGTACTTC. The complete variable domain, with remaining parts taken from reference TRBV5-1 and TRBJ2-7, reads KAGVTQTPRYLIKTRGQQVTLSCSPISGHRSVSWYQQTPGQGLQFLFEYFSETQRNKGNFPGRFSGRQFSNSRSEMNVSTLELGDSALYLCASSLTVASGDEQYFGPGTRLTVT.

The rearrangement joins TRBV18 to TRBJ1-2; D perhaps matches TRBD1 (5 bases). V was trimmed by 3 bases and J by 0 bases, leaving 11 bases between them. The germline V gene encodes CDR1 KGHSH and CDR2 LQKENI. The CDR3 is made up of 15 amino acids. DNA for the CDR3: TGTGCCAGCTCACCCCCCGGGACTCCTAACTATGGCTACACCTTC. It specifies CASSPPGTPNYGYTF.

This clone was seen a few times. The chain couples TRBV28 to TRBJ1-5; D remains ambiguous. The V gene's germline CDR1 is MDHEN and CDR2 SYDVKM. The CDR3 runs to 16 residues. Trimming took off 5 bases at V and 0 bases at J, with 14 bases between the two ends. The CDR3 here is CASSTPRAFSNQPQHF. The CDR3 nucleotides are TGTGCCAGCAGTACACCTCGGGCCTTTAGCAATCAGCCCCAGCATTTT. Together with reference TRBV28 and TRBJ1-5, the CDR3 gives the full variable domain: DVKVTQSSRYLVKRTGEKVFLECVQDMDHENMFWYRQDPGLGLRLIYFSYDVKMKEKGDIPEGYSVSREKKERFSLILESASTNQTSMYLCASSTPRAFSNQPQHFGDGTRLSIL.

The CDR3 reads CASSPTSSVDTEAFF. Written as DNA, the CDR3 is TGTGCCAGCTCACCCACAAGTAGCGTCGACACTGAAGCTTTCTTT. J is TRBJ1-1 and V is TRBV18, with D unclear. The V end was cut by 3 bases, the J end by 3 bases, with 14 bases between. The CDR3 totals 15 residues. Germline CDR1 and CDR2: KGHSH and LQKENI.

This rearrangement joins TRBV7-2 to TRBJ1-1; D is unclear. This CDR3 is 12 amino acids long. CDR1 is SGHTA, CDR2 FQGNSA, per germline. V was cut by 1 base and J by 10 bases, with 10 bases left in between. CDR3 residues: CASSLDGRGAFF. CDR3 sequence (DNA): TGTGCCAGCAGCTTAGATGGCCGGGGAGCTTTCTTT.

The chain employs TRBV10-3 and TRBJ1-5; 7 bases align to TRBD1. V lost 1 base and J lost 5; bases outside the gene matches: 5. The CDR3 has 15 residues. Germline assignment: CDR1 ENHRY and CDR2 SYGVKD. CDR3 DNA sequence: TGTGCCATCAGTGAGTGGGCAGGGGGTCATCAGCCCCAGCATTTT. Translation gives CAISEWAGGHQPQHF.

This clone was counted once. This chain joins TRBV7-8 and TRBJ2-7, with no clear D. Trimming shortened V by 2 bases and J by 2 bases, and 10 bases separated the two germline ends. The CDR3 is made up of 14 amino acids. Germline V gives CDR1 SGHVS, CDR2 FQNEAQ. The CDR3 sequence is CASSLFVNTYEQYF. CDR3 coding DNA: TGTGCCAGCAGCTTATTCGTAAATACCTACGAGCAGTACTTC.

The chain recombines TRBV2 with TRBJ2-6; D not certain. V lost 3 bases to trimming and J lost 0 bases, with 12 bases between them. Germline lookup yields CDR1 SNHLY and CDR2 FYNNEI. CDR3 length equals 17 residues. Written as DNA, the CDR3 is TGTGCCAGCAGTGATGGACCGACGGTCTCTGGGGCCAACGTCCTGACTTTC. This translates into CASSDGPTVSGANVLTF.

J is TRBJ1-3 and V is TRBV28; 8 bases line up with TRBD1. The V gene end was trimmed by 5 bases and the J gene end by 2 bases; junction bases not matched to a gene: 8. Germline assignment: CDR1 MDHEN and CDR2 SYDVKM. The CDR3 totals 16 residues. The CDR3 protein is CASSTLETGAGNTIYF. CDR3 coding DNA: TGTGCCAGCAGTACCTTGGAGACAGGGGCTGGAAACACCATATATTTT.

The chain is built from TRBV19 and TRBJ2-7, with D perhaps assigned TRBD1 or TRBD2 (5 bases each). V was shortened by 6 bases and J by 1 base, with 10 bases between the two germline ends. CDR3 length equals 13 residues. The germline gives CDR1 LNHDA, CDR2 SQIVND (reference sequence). The DNA for the CDR3 is TGTGCCAGTAGCCGGGACGGTTCCTACGAGCAGTACTTC. This codes for CASSRDGSYEQYF.

This chain links TRBV29-1 with TRBJ2-7; 10 bases map to TRBD2. The CDR3 has 15 residues. Germline CDR1 is SQVTM and CDR2 is ANQGSEA. Trimming at V came to 4 bases and at J to 3 bases, leaving 9 bases not matched to a gene. The CDR3 loop reads CSVGLVASGSYEQYF. In DNA form, the CDR3 reads TGCAGCGTTGGCCTAGTGGCTAGCGGGAGCTACGAGCAGTACTTC.

This chain uses TRBV27 with TRBJ1-2; D unclear. The germline V gene has CDR1 MNHEY and CDR2 SMNVEV (reference sequence). V was cut by 6 bases and J by 3 bases, with 14 bases left in between. CDR3 length: 14 amino acids. As DNA, the CDR3 is TGTGCCAGCAGGCCGTCCGGAGGAGACTATGGCTACACCTTC. Amino acid sequence: CASRPSGGDYGYTF.

The V gene is TRBV6-6, the J gene TRBJ1-5; 8 bases are shared with TRBD1. V gave up 6 bases and J gave up 2 bases; unmatched junction bases: 3. The CDR3 is 14 amino acids. Germline CDR1 is MNHNY and CDR2 is SVGAGI (reference sequence). CDR3 amino acids: CASRKDRGNQPQHF. In DNA, the CDR3 is TGTGCCAGCAGAAAGGACAGGGGCAATCAGCCCCAGCATTTT.

The chain is built from TRBV28 and TRBJ2-3; D may be TRBD2 (6 bases). Trimming took off 6 bases at V and 0 bases at J, with 13 bases between the two ends. Germline V gene sequence: CDR1 MDHEN, CDR2 SYDVKM. The CDR3 sequence is 15 residues long. CDR3 bases: TGTGCCAGCAGGTCCGGCGGGGCTAGCACAGATACGCAGTATTTT. It encodes CASRSGGASTDTQYF.